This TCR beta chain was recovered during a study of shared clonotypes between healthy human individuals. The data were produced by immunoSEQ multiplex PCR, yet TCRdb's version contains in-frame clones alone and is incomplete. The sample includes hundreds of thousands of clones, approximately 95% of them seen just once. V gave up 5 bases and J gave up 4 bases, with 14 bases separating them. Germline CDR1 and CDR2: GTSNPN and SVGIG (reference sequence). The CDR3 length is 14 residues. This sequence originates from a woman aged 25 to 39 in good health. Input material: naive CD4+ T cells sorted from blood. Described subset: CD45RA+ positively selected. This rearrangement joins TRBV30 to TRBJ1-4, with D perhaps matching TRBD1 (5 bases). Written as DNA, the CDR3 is TGTGCCTGGGGTCCAGGGAGGATTAATGAAAAACTGTTTTTT. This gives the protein CAWGPGRINEKLFF. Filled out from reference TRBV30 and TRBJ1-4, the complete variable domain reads SQTIHQWPATLVQPVGSPLSLECTVEGTSNPNLYWYRQAAGRGLQLLFYSVGIGQISSEVPQNLSASRPQDRQFILSSKKLLLSDSGFYLCAWGPGRINEKLFFGSGTQLSVL.